This T cell receptor (beta chain) was documented in a study of regulatory T cells in long-lasting Graves disease. The study's findings and limits: Reduced TCR diversity was observed in persistent Graves' patients versus newly diagnosed patients. Persistent cases favored TRBV28, TRBJ1-2 and TRBJ2-5.

This clonotype was found many times. What it binds is not known. Per germline, CDR1 SGHVS and CDR2 FQNEAQ. V dropped 2 bases and J dropped 6 bases, with 11 bases sitting between them. This CDR3 is built from 14 residues. Both iRepertoire HTBI primers and Arm-PCR of CDR3 regions were used to build the TCR beta libraries. Via MiXCR, TCRdb re-called the multiplex PCR reads, giving one row per CDR3 protein. Of approximately 540,000 distinct CDR3 sequences listed, approximately 12% were seen once; the top ten hold roughly 8.9%. The sample's time point: newly diagnosed GD, antithyroid drugs for less than 3 months. PBMC RNA served as the TCR library source. These data are also associated with another study on T cells in Graves' hyperthyroidism and ophthalmopathy. That investigation notes: Participants, patients aged 18 to 65, had newly diagnosed hyperthyroidism with a duration under 2 months. TCR CDR3 regions were first amplified by RT-PCR with HTBI primers.

The genes are TRBV7-8 and TRBJ2-1; a possible D gene is TRBD2 (6 bases). The sample in question was peripheral blood mononuclear cells (PBMCs), obtained at new diagnosis, from a patient treated with antithyroid drugs. This TCR was sampled from a woman younger than 45 with Graves disease. As DNA, the CDR3 is TGTGCCAGCAGCTTAAGACTAGTAAGCAATGAGCAGTTCTTC. Translation gives CASSLRLVSNEQFF.